The clone carrying this T cell receptor (beta chain) was found a few times. Building the TCR beta libraries relied on iRepertoire HTBI primers, and CDR3 regions underwent Arm-PCR. Per the original methods: The identification of about 68 TRBV and 11 to 15 TRBJ segments was made across samples. From the multiplex PCR reads, TCRdb called clonotypes with MiXCR, one entry per CDR3 protein. Here the V and J calls rest on TCRdb's processing, not on the authors' analysis. The table includes about 420,000 distinct CDR3 sequences, 20% to 30% detected once. This entry belongs to a study of regulatory T cells in long-lasting Graves disease. Regarding time point: persistent/refractory GD, antithyroid drugs over 5 years with positive TRAb. The TCR library was prepared using RNA isolated from PBMCs. The CDR3 consists of 14 residues. CDR1 and CDR2 from the germline V gene are SGHRS and YFSETQ. The V and J ends lost 3 bases and 6 bases respectively, with 15 bases between them.

This chain links TRBV5-1 with TRBJ1-1; D is unclear. This clonotype was sampled from a female donor with Graves disease. The sequencing used peripheral blood mononuclear cells (PBMCs), collected when the disease was refractory, from a patient treated with antithyroid drugs. CDR3 protein: CASSYSGRTPEAFF. The CDR3 nucleotides read TGCGCCAGCAGCTACTCGGGGAGGACCCCTGAAGCTTTCTTT.